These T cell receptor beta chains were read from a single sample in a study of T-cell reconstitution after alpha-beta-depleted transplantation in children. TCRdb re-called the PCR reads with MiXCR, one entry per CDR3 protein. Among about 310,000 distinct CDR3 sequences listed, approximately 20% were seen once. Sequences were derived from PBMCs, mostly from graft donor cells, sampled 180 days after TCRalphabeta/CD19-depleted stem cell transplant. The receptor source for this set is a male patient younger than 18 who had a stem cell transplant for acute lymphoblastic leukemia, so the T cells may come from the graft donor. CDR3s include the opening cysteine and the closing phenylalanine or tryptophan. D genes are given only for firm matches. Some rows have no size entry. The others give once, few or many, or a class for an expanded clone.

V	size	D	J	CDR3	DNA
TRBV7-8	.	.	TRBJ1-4	CASSANRVREKLFF	TGTGCCAGCAGCGCAAACAGGGTTCGGGAAAAACTGTTTTTT
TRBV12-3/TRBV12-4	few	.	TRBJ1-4	CASSLFRPREKLFF	TGTGCCAGCTCCCTTTTTAGGCCGCGTGAAAAACTGTTTTTT
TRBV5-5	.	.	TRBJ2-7	CASSVMEADEQYF	TGTGCCAGCAGCGTAATGGAGGCGGACGAGCAGTACTTC
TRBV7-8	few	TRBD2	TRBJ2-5	CASSLGGLAGGRRETQYF	TGTGCCAGCAGCTTAGGTGGACTAGCGGGAGGCCGAAGAGAGACCCAGTACTTC
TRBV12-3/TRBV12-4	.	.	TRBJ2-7	CARRTTSYEQYF	TGTGCCCGACGGACTACCTCCTACGAGCAGTACTTC
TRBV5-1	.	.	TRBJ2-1	CASSGGWGYNEQFF	TGCGCCAGCAGCGGCGGCTGGGGTTACAATGAGCAGTTCTTC
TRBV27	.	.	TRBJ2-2	CASSFGRTNTGELFF	TGTGCCAGCAGTTTCGGTCGGACGAACACCGGGGAGCTGTTTTTT
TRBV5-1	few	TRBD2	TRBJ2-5	CASRLAGGSETQYF	TGCGCCAGTAGACTAGCGGGAGGATCGGAGACCCAGTACTTC
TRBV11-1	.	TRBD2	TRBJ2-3	CASSSLISSGRKRDTQYF	TGTGCCAGCAGCTCCCTAATCTCTAGCGGGAGAAAGCGAGATACGCAGTATTTT
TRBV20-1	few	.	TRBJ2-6	CSARDEGWANVLTF	TGCAGTGCTAGAGATGAGGGTTGGGCCAACGTCCTGACTTTC
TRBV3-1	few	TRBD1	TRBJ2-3	CASSAGTGIADTQYF	TGTGCCAGCAGCGCCGGGACAGGGATCGCAGATACGCAGTATTTT
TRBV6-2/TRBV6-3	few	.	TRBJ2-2	CASSYSSGDYQHVATGELFF	TGTGCCAGCAGTTACTCGTCAGGGGACTACCAGCACGTAGCCACCGGGGAGCTGTTTTTT
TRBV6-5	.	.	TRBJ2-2	CASSYSTWGRDTGELFF	TGTGCCAGCAGTTACTCGACGTGGGGACGAGACACCGGGGAGCTGTTTTTT
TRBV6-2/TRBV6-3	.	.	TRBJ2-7	CASFRSSGPDEQYF	TGTGCCAGCTTTAGATCCTCCGGGCCAGACGAGCAGTACTTC
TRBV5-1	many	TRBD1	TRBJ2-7	CASSSVRGQGKHF	TGCGCCAGCAGTTCCGTGAGGGGACAGGGAAAGCACTTC
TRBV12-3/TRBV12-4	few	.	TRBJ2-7	CASSFSESYEQYF	TGTGCCAGCAGTTTCAGTGAATCCTACGAGCAGTACTTC
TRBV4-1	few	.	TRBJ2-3	CASSQPTDTDTQYF	TGCGCCAGCAGCCAACCGACGGACACAGATACGCAGTATTTT
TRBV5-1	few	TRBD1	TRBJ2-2	CASSLADRVDTGELFF	TGCGCCAGCAGCTTAGCGGACAGGGTGGACACCGGGGAGCTGTTTTTT
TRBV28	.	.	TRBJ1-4	CASAHGGAANEKLFF	TGTGCCAGCGCCCATGGAGGGGCAGCAAATGAAAAACTGTTTTTT
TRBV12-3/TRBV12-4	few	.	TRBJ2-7	CASSSISGALYEQYF	TGTGCCAGCAGTTCCATTTCGGGAGCCTTATACGAGCAGTACTTC
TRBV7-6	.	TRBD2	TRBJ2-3	CASSLGSVSGSRTDTQYF	TGTGCCAGCAGCTTAGGGTCGGTTAGCGGGAGCCGCACAGATACGCAGTATTTT
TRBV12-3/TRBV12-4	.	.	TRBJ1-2	CASSQMGGTYGYTF	TGTGCCAGCAGCCAGATGGGGGGCACCTATGGCTACACCTTC
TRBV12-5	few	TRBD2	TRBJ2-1	CASGPSPGREGRTFF	TGTGCTAGTGGCCCGAGTCCGGGGCGGGAGGGGAGGACGTTCTTC
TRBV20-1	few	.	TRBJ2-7	CSARKSRSF	TGCAGTGCTAGGAAGTCCCGAAGCTTC
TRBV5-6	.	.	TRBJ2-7	CASTTEAPVGTYEQYF	TGTGCCAGCACCACCGAGGCCCCGGTCGGAACCTACGAGCAGTACTTC
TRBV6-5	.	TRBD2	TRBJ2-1	CASSYGGRAYNEQFF	TGTGCCAGCAGTTACGGCGGGAGGGCCTACAATGAGCAGTTCTTC
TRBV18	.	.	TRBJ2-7	CASSPYQGNEQYF	TGTGCCAGCTCACCATATCAGGGCAACGAGCAGTACTTC
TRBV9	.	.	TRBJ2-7	CASSVDLGTYEQYF	TGTGCCAGCAGCGTAGATCTCGGTACCTACGAGCAGTACTTC
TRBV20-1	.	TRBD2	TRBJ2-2	CSATGTSGSANTGELFF	TGCAGTGCTACGGGGACTAGCGGGAGCGCGAACACCGGGGAGCTGTTTTTT
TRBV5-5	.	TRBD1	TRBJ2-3	CASRLGTGFTTDTQYF	TGTGCCAGCAGGTTGGGGACAGGCTTCACCACAGATACGCAGTATTTT
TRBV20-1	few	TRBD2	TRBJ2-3	CSARVRERGPTDTQYF	TGCAGTGCTAGAGTTAGAGAGCGGGGCCCCACAGATACGCAGTATTTT
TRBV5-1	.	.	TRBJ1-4	CASSQRTGRNEKLFF	TGCGCCAGCAGCCAGAGGACTGGCCGTAATGAAAAACTGTTTTTT
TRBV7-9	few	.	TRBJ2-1	CASRDGRSNEQFF	TGTGCCAGCAGAGACGGCAGGAGCAATGAGCAGTTCTTC
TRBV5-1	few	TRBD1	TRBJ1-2	CASSFSPGQGAGYTF	TGCGCCAGCAGCTTCTCACCGGGACAGGGGGCTGGCTACACCTTC
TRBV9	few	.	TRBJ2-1	CASSGRWRAGNEQFF	TGTGCCAGCAGCGGTAGGTGGCGGGCCGGCAATGAGCAGTTCTTC
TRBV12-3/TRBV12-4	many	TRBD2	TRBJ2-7	CASSGFGLAVYEQYF	TGTGCCAGCTCGGGTTTCGGTCTAGCGGTCTACGAGCAGTACTTC
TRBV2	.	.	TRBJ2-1	CASSSMSSYNEQFF	TGTGCCAGCAGTTCTATGAGCTCCTACAATGAGCAGTTCTTC
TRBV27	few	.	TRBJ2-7	CASSPWVSSSHEQYF	TGTGCCAGCAGTCCCTGGGTGTCGAGCTCCCACGAGCAGTACTTC
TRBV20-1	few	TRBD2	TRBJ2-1	CSARVFTSGSNEQFF	TGCAGTGCTAGAGTTTTTACTAGCGGGAGTAATGAGCAGTTCTTC
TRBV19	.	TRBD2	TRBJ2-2	CASSPRSWRERDTGELFF	TGTGCCAGTAGCCCCCGATCTTGGCGGGAGAGAGATACCGGGGAGCTGTTTTTT
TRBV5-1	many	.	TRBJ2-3	CASSLVRGPTDTQYF	TGCGCCAGCAGCTTGGTTAGAGGGCCCACAGATACGCAGTATTTT